This passage covers 29 T cell receptor beta chains from one sample sequenced in a study of vaccination effects on CD4 cells after COVID-19. Sequencing in the ViraFEST assay came after antigen-specific CD4+ T cells had been expanded with viral peptide pools, which were used to stimulate PBMC. At the end of around eleven days of culture, CD4+ T cells were isolated. Vaccination of participants consisted of two doses of either the BNT162b2 or mRNA-1273 vaccine. Using immunoSEQ multiplex PCR, the repertoire was profiled, and TCRdb retains in-frame clones only, with some absent. Here the sample spans some 74,000 clones, 70% to 90% being singletons. Antigens of these TCRs are unknown. The specimen was CD4+ T cells from PBMCs cultured with HCoV-229E spike peptides, collected after COVID-19 vaccination. The receptors originated from a human donor who received a COVID-19 vaccine.

The chain uses TRBV4-2 and TRBJ2-5, with 13 positions matching TRBD2. Germline assignment: CDR1 LGHNA and CDR2 YNFKEQ. This CDR3 is built from 18 residues. With 2 bases clipped from V and 1 base from J, the junction kept 7 bases outside the gene matches. Here the CDR3 DNA reads TGTGCCAGCAGCCAAACTAGCGGGGGGGCCGGTGGCCAAGAGACCCAGTACTTC. Its protein product is CASSQTSGGAGGQETQYF.

The genes are TRBV9 and TRBJ1-1; D gene ambiguous. V was trimmed by 0 bases and J by 1 base, leaving 7 bases between them. Germline V gene data show CDR1 as SGDLS and CDR2 as YYNGEE. The CDR3 length is 14 residues. CDR3 coding DNA: TGTGCCAGCAGCGTAGAGTTCTGGAACACTGAAGCTTTCTTT. Protein product: CASSVEFWNTEAFF.

CDR3 in amino acids: CASSYPGQGSRETQYF. The CDR3 DNA reads TGTGCCAGCAGTTACCCGGGACAGGGGTCGCGAGAGACCCAGTACTTC. The J gene is TRBJ2-5, the V gene TRBV6-2 or TRBV6-3; 10 bases agree with TRBD1. Looked up from germline, CDR1 is MNHEY and CDR2 is SVGEGT. With V trimmed by 2 bases and J by 4 bases, 7 bases remained unmatched. There are 16 residues in the CDR3.

The chain is built from TRBV10-3 and TRBJ2-7, with a possible D match to TRBD2 (6 bases). This CDR3 region has 13 residues. Per germline, CDR1 ENHRY and CDR2 SYGVKD. V was pared by 11 bases and J by 5 bases, with 19 bases between. CDR3 residues: CAPTTGDEHEQYV. CDR3 sequence (DNA): TGTGCCCCAACGACGGGGGACGAGCACGAGCAGTACGTC.

This CDR3 reads CASSVESPYEQYV. Written as DNA, the CDR3 is TGTGCCAGCAGCGTAGAGTCCCCCTACGAGCAGTACGTC. V is TRBV9 and J is TRBJ2-7; D remains ambiguous. Per the germline V gene, CDR1 is SGDLS and CDR2 is YYNGEE. V lost 0 bases and J 2 bases, leaving 6 bases between the germline ends. The CDR3 has 13 amino acids.

J is TRBJ1-2 and V is TRBV30; possibly TRBD1 for D (5 bases). The CDR3 length is 12 residues. The V gene lost 8 bases and the J gene lost 2 bases, with 12 bases spanning the gap. From germline, CDR1 is GTSNPN and CDR2 SVGIG (reference sequence). The CDR3 DNA is TGTGCCCGGGACGAGAGGAACTATGGCTACACCTTC. Amino acids: CARDERNYGYTF. Full variable domain (remainder filled in from reference TRBV30 and TRBJ1-2): SQTIHQWPATLVQPVGSPLSLECTVEGTSNPNLYWYRQAAGRGLQLLFYSVGIGQISSEVPQNLSASRPQDRQFILSSKKLLLSDSGFYLCARDERNYGYTFGSGTRLTVV.

The chain carries TRBV6-5 and TRBJ1-5; 7 positions agree with TRBD1. Germline CDR1 is MNHEY and CDR2 is SVGAGI. V lost 6 bases to trimming and J lost 4 bases; unmatched junction nucleotides: 3. The CDR3 consists of 13 residues. CDR3 DNA sequence: TGTGCCAGCAGCCTGACAGGGAATCAGCCCCAGCATTTT. Translating gives CASSLTGNQPQHF.

The chain couples TRBV5-5 to TRBJ1-3; D is undetermined. This CDR3 has 14 residues. The V gene's germline CDR1 is SGHKS and CDR2 YYEKEE (reference sequence). Trimming took 0 bases from V and 0 from J, leaving 4 bases between them. CDR3 coding DNA: TGTGCCAGCAGCTTGGTCCTCTCTGGAAACACCATATATTTT. This translates into CASSLVLSGNTIYF.

The chain is built from TRBV5-1 and TRBJ1-2, with 7 nucleotides matching TRBD1. Per the germline V gene, CDR1 is SGHRS and CDR2 is YFSETQ. V dropped 2 bases and J dropped 5; count of bases not matched to a gene: 9. CDR3 length equals 15 residues. The CDR3 nucleotides read TGCGCCAGCAGCTTCTTCCCTAGACAGGGTTATGGCTACACCTTC. This encodes CASSFFPRQGYGYTF.

The V call is TRBV5-1, the J call TRBJ2-1, with D unresolved. CDR1 is SGHRS, CDR2 YFSETQ, per germline. Trimming took 2 bases from V and 6 from J, leaving 15 bases between them. This CDR3 comprises 15 residues. The CDR3 sequence is CASSFWGNRVNEQFF. The CDR3 nucleotides read TGCGCCAGCAGCTTCTGGGGAAATCGAGTCAATGAGCAGTTCTTC.

The V and J genes are TRBV5-1 and TRBJ2-2; D not certain. Deletions cut 4 bases from V and 0 bases from J, with 13 bases between. Germline values: CDR1 SGHRS, CDR2 YFSETQ. The CDR3 has 16 amino acids. The CDR3 region is CASSAFGSPNTGELFF. The CDR3 DNA follows: TGCGCCAGCAGCGCCTTCGGGTCCCCGAACACCGGGGAGCTGTTTTTT. The entire variable domain, with the rest obtained from reference TRBV5-1 and TRBJ2-2, is as follows: KAGVTQTPRYLIKTRGQQVTLSCSPISGHRSVSWYQQTPGQGLQFLFEYFSETQRNKGNFPGRFSGRQFSNSRSEMNVSTLELGDSALYLCASSAFGSPNTGELFFGEGSRLTVL.

The chain has TRBV7-9 and TRBJ1-5, with 7 bases matching TRBD1. CDR1 SEHNR and CDR2 FQNEAQ come from the germline V gene (reference sequence). The CDR3 extends over 14 amino acids. The V and J ends lost 5 bases and 1 base, in that order; junction bases with no gene match: 2. CDR3 sequence: CASSRQGSNQPQHF. CDR3 nucleotide sequence: TGTGCCAGCAGCCGACAGGGAAGCAATCAGCCCCAGCATTTT.

This clone has just one count. V is TRBV5-1 and J is TRBJ1-4; D gene uncertain. This CDR3 is 14 amino acids long. The germline V and J ends were trimmed by 3 bases and 0 bases, with 6 bases remaining between them. Germline V gene lookup returns CDR1 SGHRS and CDR2 YFSETQ. CDR3 sequence (DNA): TGCGCCAGCAGCTACGCCTCAACTAATGAAAAACTGTTTTTT. It yields the protein CASSYASTNEKLFF. The full variable domain, completed using reference TRBV5-1 and TRBJ1-4, is KAGVTQTPRYLIKTRGQQVTLSCSPISGHRSVSWYQQTPGQGLQFLFEYFSETQRNKGNFPGRFSGRQFSNSRSEMNVSTLELGDSALYLCASSYASTNEKLFFGSGTQLSVL.

The chain links TRBV28 to TRBJ1-5; D is perhaps TRBD1 (6 bases). This CDR3 is 15 amino acids long. Trimming shortened V by 4 bases and J by 7 bases, and 17 bases separated the two germline ends. The V gene's germline CDR1 is MDHEN and CDR2 SYDVKM. The CDR3 loop is CASSSGTSLWQPQHF. CDR3 DNA sequence: TGTGCCAGCAGTTCCGGGACATCGCTTTGGCAGCCCCAGCATTTT.

The rearrangement links TRBV5-6 to TRBJ2-2; 7 nucleotides line up with TRBD1. Germline-derived CDR1 and CDR2 are SGHDT and YYEEEE. This CDR3 is built from 13 residues. The V gene end was trimmed by 8 bases and the J gene end by 7 bases; junction bases not matched to a gene: 8. Here the CDR3 reads CASGDSRIGELFF. DNA for the CDR3: TGTGCCAGTGGGGACAGTAGGATCGGGGAGCTGTTTTTT.

The genes are TRBV25-1 and TRBJ2-4, with TRBD1 as a possible D gene (5 bases). This CDR3 spans 15 amino acids. Germline CDR1 MGHDK, CDR2 SYGVNS. Trimming took off 2 bases at V and 0 bases at J, with 8 bases between the two ends. DNA of the CDR3: TGTGCCAGCAGTGAACAGCAGGGAGCCAAAAACATTCAGTACTTC. Translation: CASSEQQGAKNIQYF.

This chain uses TRBV10-2 with TRBJ2-3; D might be TRBD1 or TRBD2, each matching 5 bases. V was shortened by 3 bases and J by 0 bases, with 10 bases between the two germline ends. Germline CDR1 and CDR2: WSHSY and SAAADI. This CDR3 is built from 15 residues. DNA of the CDR3: TGCGCCAGCAGTGAAATAGAGGGGAGCACAGATACGCAGTATTTT. This translates into CASSEIEGSTDTQYF.

This rearrangement joins TRBV24-1 to TRBJ2-4, with D possibly being TRBD1 (5 bases). The CDR3 is made up of 14 amino acids. CDR1 and CDR2 (germline): KGHDR, SFDVKD. Trimming stripped 5 bases from V and 1 base from J, with 8 bases between. CDR3 region: CATSAAGAKNIQYF. In DNA, the CDR3 is TGTGCCACCAGTGCCGCAGGGGCCAAAAACATTCAGTACTTC.

The V gene is TRBV24-1, the J gene TRBJ2-5; TRBD1 matches 9 bases. Trimming at V came to 3 bases and at J to 6 bases, leaving 16 bases not matched to a gene. This CDR3 has 18 amino acids. Germline assignment: CDR1 KGHDR and CDR2 SFDVKD. The CDR3 spells CATSDTLGRLDRGQTQYF. CDR3 nucleotide sequence: TGTGCCACCAGTGATACCTTAGGGCGCCTGGACAGGGGACAGACCCAGTACTTC.

This chain joins TRBV5-1 and TRBJ2-1; TRBD1 matches at 7 bases. This CDR3 contains 17 residues. V shed 6 bases and J 3 bases; nucleotides not matched to a gene: 15. The V gene's germline CDR1 is SGHRS and CDR2 YFSETQ. CDR3 amino acids: CASNPVEGRQGYNEQFF. The DNA for the CDR3 is TGCGCCAGCAACCCGGTAGAGGGGCGACAGGGCTACAATGAGCAGTTCTTC. The full variable domain, with the rest looked up from reference TRBV5-1 and TRBJ2-1, is KAGVTQTPRYLIKTRGQQVTLSCSPISGHRSVSWYQQTPGQGLQFLFEYFSETQRNKGNFPGRFSGRQFSNSRSEMNVSTLELGDSALYLCASNPVEGRQGYNEQFFGPGTRLTVL.

The chain carries TRBV3-1 (or the pseudogene TRBV3-2) and TRBJ1-2; D might be TRBD1 (5 bases). Trimming cost V 3 bases and J 6 bases, with 14 bases left between them. The germline CDR1 and CDR2 sequences are LGHDT and YNNKEL (reference sequence). CDR3 size: 14 residues. The DNA for the CDR3 is TGTGCCAGCAGCCAGGCTTTAGGGACGGATGGCTACACCTTC. Residues: CASSQALGTDGYTF.

The V and J genes are TRBV11-2 and TRBJ2-5; D assignment may be TRBD1 or TRBD2 (6 bases each). CDR3 length: 14 amino acids. The germline V and J ends were trimmed by 9 bases and 4 bases, with 18 bases remaining between them. From germline, CDR1 is SGHAT and CDR2 FQNNGV. The CDR3 is CASTRLGGLETQYF. Written as DNA, the CDR3 is TGTGCCAGTACCCGGTTGGGGGGCCTAGAGACCCAGTACTTC.

This clone appeared a single time. This chain uses TRBV27 with TRBJ2-3, with no clear D. CDR3 size: 13 residues. Germline CDR1 MNHEY, CDR2 SMNVEV (reference sequence). V was clipped by 7 bases and J by 6 bases, with 14 bases between them. The CDR3 DNA follows: TGTGCCAGCATAACCCCTTGGGGTGATACGCAGTATTTT. Protein: CASITPWGDTQYF.

This chain joins TRBV30 and TRBJ1-4; D remains unclear. The V end lost 1 base, the J end lost 8 bases, and 5 bases lay between the germline ends. The CDR3 totals 11 residues. Germline values: CDR1 GTSNPN, CDR2 SVGIG (reference sequence). The CDR3 protein is CAWSEWEKLFF. The CDR3 bases are TGTGCCTGGAGTGAGTGGGAAAAACTGTTTTTT.

This rearrangement joins TRBV30 to TRBJ1-1; unclear D gene. CDR3 size: 11 residues. The V gene's germline CDR1 is GTSNPN and CDR2 SVGIG (reference sequence). Trimming took 1 base from V and 9 from J, leaving 9 bases between them. CDR3 sequence reads: CAWSARFQAFF. The CDR3, as DNA: TGTGCCTGGAGTGCCCGGTTCCAAGCTTTCTTT.

The genes are TRBV18 and TRBJ1-2, with TRBD1 matching 7 bases. The CDR3 runs 16 residues. CDR1 is KGHSH, CDR2 LQKENI, per germline. With 3 bases clipped from V and 4 bases from J, the junction kept 11 bases outside the gene matches. CDR3 sequence: CASSPDVGTAGYGYTF. CDR3 bases: TGTGCCAGCTCACCTGATGTAGGGACAGCGGGCTATGGCTACACCTTC.

The chain uses TRBV18 and TRBJ2-5; unclear D gene. Germline CDR1 KGHSH, CDR2 LQKENI. CDR3 size: 13 residues. V lost 6 bases and J 0 bases, leaving 8 bases between the germline ends. CDR3 region: CASSNNYQETQYF. The CDR3 nucleotides are TGTGCCAGCTCGAATAATTACCAAGAGACCCAGTACTTC.

The chain employs TRBV24-1 and TRBJ1-1, with D perhaps TRBD1 (6 bases). The V end was cut by 4 bases, the J end by 11 bases, with 13 bases between. There are 12 residues in the CDR3. Germline V gene lookup returns CDR1 KGHDR and CDR2 SFDVKD. The CDR3 nucleotides are TGTGCCACCAGTGAAACAGGGTTTGAGGCTTTCTTT. It codes for CATSETGFEAFF.

This clone was recorded once. This chain links TRBV5-6 with TRBJ2-7; 7 nucleotides align to TRBD1. There are 13 residues in the CDR3. Germline-derived CDR1 and CDR2 are SGHDT and YYEEEE. The V segment lost 3 bases and the J segment 6 bases; nucleotides outside the gene matches: 6. The DNA of the CDR3 is TGTGCCAGCAGCTATAGAAGGGGGCCCGAGCAGTACGTC. Translation gives CASSYRRGPEQYV.